What follows is one T cell receptor beta chain and its context. Its antigen is unidentified. The data were produced by immunoSEQ multiplex PCR, yet TCRdb's version contains in-frame clones alone and is incomplete. The sample carries fewer than 120,000 clones, 87% recorded once. This specimen comes from a study of T cell responses to AZD1222 COVID-19 vaccine. Study-wide context: Some second doses came at about 4 weeks and others at about 12 weeks; these were pooled. Overall study results and limits: Regions left unmutated in variants are reportedly the target of nearly half of spike-specific TCRs. White British people made up most donors, females outnumbered males, and clonal diversity was possibly underestimated. The repertoires were collected only after the peak T cell response.

The CDR3 sequence is 14 residues long. The chain has TRBV21-1 and TRBJ1-6; the table's D call of TRBD1 was not tested on the DNA. TRBV21-1 is recorded as a pseudogene. This receptor was taken from an adult in good health. The material was peripheral blood, obtained on day 0 of AZD1222 vaccination. Here the CDR3 reads CASSPRQDNSPLHF. DNA of the CDR3: TGTGCCAGCAGCCCCAGACAAGATAATTCACCCCTCCACTTT.